A selection of T cell receptor beta chains follows, all from one sample in a study of OX40 agonist ivuxolimab in advanced cancers. The method was immunoSEQ multiplex PCR; TCRdb's version includes in-frame clones alone and lacks a portion of them. This table holds approximately 79,000 clones, about 89% found once. The source material was CD4+ or CD8+ T cells sorted from blood, sampled in a trial of the OX40 agonist ivuxolimab. These receptors all stem from an adult with an advanced solid tumor such as melanoma, head and neck, liver or kidney cancer. The CDR3 runs from the conserved cysteine through the conserved F or W. The D gene is left open where the match is weak. Size values are once, few and many counts, or a class for expanded clones, and some rows have none.

CDR3 length	D gene	J gene	V gene	clone size	CDR3 protein	CDR3 DNA
16	TRBD2	TRBJ2-7	TRBV6-5	.	CASSYGASGRIFEQYF	TGTGCCAGCAGTTACGGGGCTAGCGGGAGAATTTTCGAGCAGTACTTC
15	TRBD1	TRBJ1-2	TRBV6-5	.	CASSKTTTGAYGYTF	TGTGCCAGCAGCAAGACCACCACAGGGGCCTATGGCTACACCTTC
14	.	TRBJ2-1	TRBV2	few	CASSGEAEYNEQFF	TGTGCCAGCAGTGGTGAGGCAGAATACAATGAGCAGTTCTTC
20	.	TRBJ2-7	TRBV27	.	CASSRTFETSRLFSSYEQYF	TGTGCCAGCAGTCGAACCTTCGAGACTAGTCGATTATTCAGCTCCTACGAGCAGTACTTC
15	.	TRBJ2-3	TRBV27	.	CASSTPGTAPDTQYF	TGTGCCAGCAGTACACCCGGGACTGCCCCAGATACGCAGTATTTT
14	TRBD2	TRBJ2-7	TRBV6-5	.	CASSSSGGSYEQYF	TGTGCCAGCAGTTCCTCGGGAGGGTCCTACGAGCAGTACTTC
13	.	TRBJ2-7	TRBV29-1	.	CSAGRGTAYEQYF	TGCAGCGCTGGACGAGGGACGGCCTACGAGCAGTACTTC
15	.	TRBJ1-2	TRBV27	.	CASSFAGRTNYGYTF	TGTGCCAGCAGTTTTGCAGGGCGCACTAACTATGGCTACACCTTC
15	.	TRBJ2-7	TRBV10-1	.	CASSESGGGGHEQYF	TGCGCCAGCAGTGAGTCTGGGGGAGGAGGCCACGAGCAGTACTTC
14	TRBD1	TRBJ2-7	TRBV28	.	CASSPGTGDHEQYF	TGTGCCAGCAGTCCCGGGACAGGGGACCACGAGCAGTACTTC
16	.	TRBJ1-2	TRBV19	.	CASSILGTDTNYGYTF	TGTGCCAGTAGTATTCTTGGGACGGATACTAACTATGGCTACACCTTC
14	.	TRBJ2-1	TRBV18	.	CASSLPNHRDEQFF	TGTGCCAGCTCACTACCCAATCACAGGGATGAGCAGTTCTTC
13	.	TRBJ1-1	TRBV5-6	.	CASSFTGITEAFF	TGTGCCAGCAGCTTTACAGGGATTACTGAAGCTTTCTTT
15	TRBD1	TRBJ2-1	TRBV14	.	CASSRTGGAHNEQFF	TGTGCCAGCAGCCGGACAGGGGGCGCGCACAATGAGCAGTTCTTC
14	.	TRBJ2-7	TRBV2	medium-sized	CASMKGMSLHEQYF	TGTGCCAGCATGAAGGGCATGTCTCTCCACGAGCAGTACTTC
12	TRBD1	TRBJ1-2	TRBV7-2	.	CASSWDSYGYTF	TGTGCCAGCAGCTGGGACAGCTATGGCTACACCTTC
13	.	TRBJ2-2	TRBV28	.	CASTVYSAGELFF	TGTGCCAGCACCGTGTACAGCGCCGGGGAGCTGTTTTTT
16	.	TRBJ1-5	TRBV5-5	.	CASSLEYVPQGQPQHF	TGTGCCAGCAGCTTGGAGTACGTCCCCCAGGGGCAGCCCCAGCATTTT
15	.	TRBJ1-6	TRBV2	once	CASQLSGTSNSPLHF	TGTGCCAGCCAACTTTCCGGGACGTCGAATTCACCCCTCCACTTT
16	.	TRBJ2-1	TRBV7-7	.	CASSSYERELSYEQFF	TGTGCCAGCAGCTCCTATGAGAGGGAACTCTCTTATGAGCAGTTCTTC
12	.	TRBJ2-2	TRBV19	.	CASSIEARELFF	TGTGCCAGTAGTATAGAGGCGCGGGAGCTGTTTTTT
17	TRBD2	TRBJ2-1	TRBV10-1	.	CASSPGTSGGLYNEQFF	TGCGCCAGCAGTCCCGGGACTAGCGGGGGCCTCTACAATGAGCAGTTCTTC
14	TRBD1	TRBJ1-1	TRBV7-8	.	CASSLRQGAFEAFF	TGTGCCAGCAGCTTACGACAGGGGGCGTTTGAAGCTTTCTTT
16	.	TRBJ1-6	TRBV30	.	CAWSVQDSSYNSPLHF	TGTGCCTGGAGTGTTCAAGACAGCTCCTATAATTCACCCCTCCACTTT
15	.	TRBJ1-3	TRBV7-2	.	CASSHSTNPGNTIYF	TGTGCCAGCAGCCATTCGACTAATCCTGGAAACACCATATATTTT
16	.	TRBJ1-4	TRBV4-1	.	CASSQGQGSANEKLFF	TGCGCCAGCAGCCAAGGGCAGGGGTCGGCTAATGAAAAACTGTTTTTT
15	TRBD1	TRBJ2-2	TRBV7-2	.	CASSWTAGGGGELFF	TGTGCCAGCAGCTGGACGGCAGGGGGTGGCGGGGAGCTGTTTTTT
16	TRBD2	TRBJ2-5	TRBV5-1	.	CASSKGLAGDQETQYF	TGCGCCAGCAGCAAGGGACTAGCGGGAGATCAGGAGACCCAGTACTTC
14	.	TRBJ2-1	TRBV18	.	CASSLGLTPDEQFF	TGTGCCAGCTCACTGGGACTCACCCCCGATGAGCAGTTCTTC
16	TRBD1	TRBJ2-5	TRBV7-9	.	CASSSGQGGVGETQYF	TGTGCCAGCAGCTCGGGACAGGGAGGCGTTGGAGAGACCCAGTACTTC
16	.	TRBJ2-7	TRBV18	.	CASSPPRSHTGYEQYF	TGTGCCAGCTCACCACCAAGGAGTCACACGGGCTACGAGCAGTACTTC
12	.	TRBJ2-7	TRBV6-1	few	CASSRAPYEQYF	TGTGCCAGCAGTCGGGCCCCCTACGAGCAGTACTTC
13	TRBD1	TRBJ1-1	TRBV6-1	.	CASKGQGLTEAFF	TGTGCCAGCAAAGGACAGGGGTTAACTGAAGCTTTCTTT
13	.	TRBJ1-2	TRBV6-5	once	CASSYSDTYGYTF	TGTGCCAGCAGTTATTCGGACACCTATGGCTACACCTTC
12	.	TRBJ2-5	TRBV19	few	CASMGAGETQYF	TGTGCCAGTATGGGGGCTGGGGAGACCCAGTACTTC
14	TRBD2	TRBJ2-2	TRBV30	.	CASRGGVWAGELFF	TGTGCCTCGAGGGGAGGGGTGTGGGCCGGGGAGCTGTTTTTT
16	TRBD2	TRBJ2-7	TRBV5-8	.	CASSSPKGGTPYEQYF	TGTGCCAGCAGCTCCCCCAAGGGAGGGACTCCCTACGAGCAGTACTTC
16	TRBD1	TRBJ2-5	TRBV9	.	CASSPRQGGMQETQYF	TGTGCCAGCAGCCCCCGACAGGGGGGAATGCAAGAGACCCAGTACTTC
13	.	TRBJ2-5	TRBV6-6	.	CATRDSSTQTQYF	TGTGCCACCAGGGACTCCTCCACGCAGACCCAGTACTTC